This T cell receptor (beta chain) was identified in a study of T cells in Graves' hyperthyroidism and ophthalmopathy. Study-level results: Within blood appeared most thyroid clonotypes that had expanded above 0.001.

Amplified regions were TCR beta CDR3 sequences from RNA transcripts. HTBI primers drove first-round RT-PCR of the TCR CDR3. Each CDR3 protein is one row after TCRdb ran MiXCR on the multiplex PCR reads. The data show 490,000 or so distinct CDR3 sequences, approximately 22% seen once. The CDR3 loop spans 18 amino acids. Germline CDR1 reads LGHDT; CDR2 reads YNNKEL (reference sequence). The ends lost 4 bases at V and 0 bases at J; junction bases unmatched: 3. Lactation, pregnancy, other autoimmune disease or uncontrolled infection led to exclusion of patients. Orbital computed tomography, thyroid ultrasound, serum thyroxine and TRAb, and clinical symptoms together informed the diagnoses. In this sample, this clonotype turned up a few times. Its antigen is unknown.

This clonotype was obtained from a woman aged 70-85 years with Graves' ophthalmopathy. This chain connects TRBV3-1 to TRBJ2-2; 15 nucleotides agree with TRBD2. Sequencing used blood. The CDR3 reads CASSLRTSGGANTGELFF. The DNA of the CDR3 is TGTGCCAGCAGCCTCCGGACTAGCGGGGGGGCGAACACCGGGGAGCTGTTTTTT.